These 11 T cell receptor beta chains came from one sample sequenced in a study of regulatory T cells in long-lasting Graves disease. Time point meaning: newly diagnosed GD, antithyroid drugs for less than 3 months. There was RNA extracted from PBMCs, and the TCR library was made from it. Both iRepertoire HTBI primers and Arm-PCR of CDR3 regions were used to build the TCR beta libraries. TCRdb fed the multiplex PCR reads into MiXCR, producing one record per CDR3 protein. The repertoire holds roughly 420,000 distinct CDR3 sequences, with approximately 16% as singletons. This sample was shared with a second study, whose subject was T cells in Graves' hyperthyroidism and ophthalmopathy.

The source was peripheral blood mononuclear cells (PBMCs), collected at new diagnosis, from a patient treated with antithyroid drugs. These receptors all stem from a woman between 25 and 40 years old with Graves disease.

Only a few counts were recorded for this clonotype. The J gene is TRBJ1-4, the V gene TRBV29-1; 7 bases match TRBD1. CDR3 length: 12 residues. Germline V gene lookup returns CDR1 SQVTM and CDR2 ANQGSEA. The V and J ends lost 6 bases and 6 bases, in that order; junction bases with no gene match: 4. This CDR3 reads CSVGTVDEKLFF. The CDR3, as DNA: TGCAGCGTAGGGACAGTTGATGAAAAACTGTTTTTT.

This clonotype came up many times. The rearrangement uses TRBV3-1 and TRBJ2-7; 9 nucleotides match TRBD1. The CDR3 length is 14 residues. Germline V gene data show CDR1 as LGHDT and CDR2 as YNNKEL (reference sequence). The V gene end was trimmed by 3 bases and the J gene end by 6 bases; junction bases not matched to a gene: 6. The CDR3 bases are TGTGCCAGCAGCCATACCCGGGACAGGGTCGAGCAGTACTTC. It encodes CASSHTRDRVEQYF.

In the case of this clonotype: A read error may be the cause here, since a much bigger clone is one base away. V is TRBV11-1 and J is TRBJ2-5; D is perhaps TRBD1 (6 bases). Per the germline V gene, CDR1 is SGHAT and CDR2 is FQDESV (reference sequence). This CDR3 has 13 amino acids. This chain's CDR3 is CASSLGQEETRYF. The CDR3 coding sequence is TGTGCCAGCAGCTTAGGACAGGAAGAGACCCGGTACTTC.

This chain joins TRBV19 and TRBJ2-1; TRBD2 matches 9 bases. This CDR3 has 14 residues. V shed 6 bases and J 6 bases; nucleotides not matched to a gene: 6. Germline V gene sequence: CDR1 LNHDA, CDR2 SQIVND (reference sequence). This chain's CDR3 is CASRFAGGGNEQFF. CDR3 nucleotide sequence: TGTGCCAGTAGGTTTGCGGGAGGGGGCAATGAGCAGTTCTTC.

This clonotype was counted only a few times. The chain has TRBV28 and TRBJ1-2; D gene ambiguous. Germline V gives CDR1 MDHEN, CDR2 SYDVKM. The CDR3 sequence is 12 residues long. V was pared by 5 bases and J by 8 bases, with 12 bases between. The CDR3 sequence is CASSPRTWGYTF. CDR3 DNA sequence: TGTGCCAGCAGTCCCAGGACGTGGGGCTACACCTTC.

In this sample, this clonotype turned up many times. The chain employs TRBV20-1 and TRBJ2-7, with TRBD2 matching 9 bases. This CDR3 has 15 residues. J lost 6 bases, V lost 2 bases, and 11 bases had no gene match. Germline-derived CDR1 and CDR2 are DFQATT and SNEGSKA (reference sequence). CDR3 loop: CSARFSGSILSEQYF. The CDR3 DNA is TGCAGTGCTAGATTTAGCGGGAGCATCCTCAGCGAGCAGTACTTC.

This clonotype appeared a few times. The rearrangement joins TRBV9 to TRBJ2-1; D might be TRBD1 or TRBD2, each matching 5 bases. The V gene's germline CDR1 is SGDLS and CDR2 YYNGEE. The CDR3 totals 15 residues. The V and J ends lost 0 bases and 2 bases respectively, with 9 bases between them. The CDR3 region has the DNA TGTGCCAGCAGCGTAGAGTGGGACCCCTACAATGAGCAGTTCTTC. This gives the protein CASSVEWDPYNEQFF.

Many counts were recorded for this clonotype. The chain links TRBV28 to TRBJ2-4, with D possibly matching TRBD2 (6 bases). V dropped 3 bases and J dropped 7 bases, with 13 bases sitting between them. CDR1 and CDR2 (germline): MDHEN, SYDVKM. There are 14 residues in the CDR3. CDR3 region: CASSFGDRGNIQYF. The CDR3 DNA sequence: TGTGCCAGCAGTTTTGGAGATCGGGGGAACATTCAGTACTTC.

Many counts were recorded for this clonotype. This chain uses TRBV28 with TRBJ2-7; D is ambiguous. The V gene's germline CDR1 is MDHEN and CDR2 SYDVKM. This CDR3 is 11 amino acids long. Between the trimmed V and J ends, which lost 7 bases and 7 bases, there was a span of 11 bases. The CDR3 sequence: CASIELGEQYF. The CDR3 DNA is TGTGCCAGCATTGAACTTGGTGAGCAGTACTTC.

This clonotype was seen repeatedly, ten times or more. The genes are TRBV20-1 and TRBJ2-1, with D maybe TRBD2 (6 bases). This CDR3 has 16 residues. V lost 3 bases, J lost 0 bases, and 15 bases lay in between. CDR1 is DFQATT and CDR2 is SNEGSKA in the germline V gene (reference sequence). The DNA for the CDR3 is TGCAGTGCTAGGGTTGCGGGACGAATCTCCTACAATGAGCAGTTCTTC. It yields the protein CSARVAGRISYNEQFF.

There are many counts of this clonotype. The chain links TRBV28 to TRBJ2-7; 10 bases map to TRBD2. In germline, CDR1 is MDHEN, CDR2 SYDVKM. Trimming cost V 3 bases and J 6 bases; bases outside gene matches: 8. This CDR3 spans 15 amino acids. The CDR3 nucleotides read TGTGCCAGCAGTTTGCTACTAGCGGGAAGTGGCGAGCAGTACTTC. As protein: CASSLLLAGSGEQYF.